The source of this TCR beta chain is a study of blood T cell repertoires in COVID-19. Study-level information: Acute and convalescent COVID-19 samples came from the United States, Italy and Spain. PBMCs, B-cell-depleted T cells, or T cells were the source of the cDNA or gDNA that made up the material.

V gave up 3 bases and J gave up 3 bases; unmatched junction bases: 5. Germline CDR1 is KGHSH and CDR2 is LQKENI. This CDR3 comprises 15 residues. As originally analysed: Reference gene primer amplification gave estimated nucleated cell counts. Sequencing used immunoSEQ multiplex PCR; TCRdb keeps in-frame clones, though not all of them. Clonal size and the V and J genes are those of that table, whereas D and trimming came from the DNA. The table lists about 150,000 clones, around 84% of them singletons. Material: peripheral blood. The sequence came from a man older than 75 with acute or convalescent COVID-19. The genes are TRBV18 and TRBJ1-1, with 9 bases identical to TRBD1. Here the CDR3 reads CASSPGQGGHTEAFF. CDR3 DNA sequence: TGTGCCAGCTCACCGGGACAGGGTGGGCACACTGAAGCTTTCTTT.